What follows are 5 T cell receptor beta chains derived from one specimen sequenced in a study of control samples from healthy donors and cancer patients. Here immunoSEQ multiplex PCR was the method, and the copy in TCRdb shows in-frame clones only, minus some. The sample holds 200,000 or so clones; over 90% are singletons and the top ten take about 1.6%. The sequenced material came from blood. These TCRs come from a man aged 45-60 years in good health.

The V gene is TRBV7-9, the J gene TRBJ1-4; D call uncertain. The CDR3 spans 14 residues. Germline loops: CDR1 SEHNR, CDR2 FQNEAQ (reference sequence). Trimming removed 5 bases from V and 7 bases from J, with 14 bases in between. The CDR3 is CASSPHRGFEKLFF. The CDR3 coding sequence is TGTGCCAGCAGCCCCCATCGAGGCTTTGAAAAACTGTTTTTT.

This sequence joins TRBV18 and TRBJ2-5; the D is unclear. This CDR3 comprises 15 residues. Germline CDR1 reads KGHSH; CDR2 reads LQKENI. Trimming pared 6 bases from V and 5 bases from J, leaving 19 bases between. The CDR3 DNA reads TGTGCCAGCTCCCCCCGTGACCCGGGTATCGAGACCCAGTACTTC. Its translation is CASSPRDPGIETQYF. The variable domain in full, completed from reference TRBV18 and TRBJ2-5, reads NAGVMQNPRHLVRRRGQEARLRCSPMKGHSHVYWYRQLPEEGLKFMVYLQKENIIDESGMPKERFSAEFPKEGPSILRIQQVVRGDSAAYFCASSPRDPGIETQYFGPGTRLLVL.

The CDR3 spells CSASQGNTEAFF. DNA for the CDR3: TGCAGTGCTAGTCAGGGGAACACTGAAGCTTTCTTT. The rearrangement links TRBV20-1 to TRBJ1-1, with a possible D match to TRBD1 (5 bases). V shed 3 bases and J shed 1 base, with 6 bases lying between them. This CDR3 comprises 12 residues. CDR1 is DFQATT and CDR2 is SNEGSKA in the germline V gene (reference sequence).

This chain uses TRBV30 with TRBJ2-1; 7 positions agree with TRBD1. Germline CDR1 reads GTSNPN; CDR2 reads SVGIG (reference sequence). The CDR3 has 12 amino acids. Unmatched junction bases numbered 1, after V lost 2 bases and J lost 6 bases. DNA of the CDR3: TGTGCCTGGAGTACAGGGGCCAATGAGCAGTTCTTC. Translated: CAWSTGANEQFF.

V gene TRBV7-8 combines with J gene TRBJ2-1; D not certain. The CDR3 totals 15 residues. CDR1 SGHVS and CDR2 FQNEAQ come from the germline V gene. The germline V and J ends were trimmed by 1 base and 0 bases, with 7 bases remaining between them. The CDR3 loop reads CASSLGPNSYNEQFF. DNA for the CDR3: TGTGCCAGCAGCTTAGGGCCGAACTCCTACAATGAGCAGTTCTTC.